In this sample, the clone carrying this T cell receptor (beta chain) turned up a few times. Clones were read by immunoSEQ multiplex PCR, and TCRdb kept only the in-frame ones, dropping some. The sample lists around 370,000 clones, about 85% seen once, with 3% to 4% in the top ten. This entry belongs to a study of Ad26.COV2.S vaccination and SARS-CoV-2 variants. Study-level information: By the intramuscular route, Ad26.COV2.S was given once, or twice 56 days apart.

Described treatment: roughly 19 received Ad26.COV2.S at low or high dose, single or two shots; 5 received placebo; per-sample allocation not given. Collection of samples fell on day 63 after the first vaccine or placebo injection. In the vaccine, an Ad26 vector expressed the SARS-CoV-2 spike of the Wuhan strain. The V and J ends lost 5 bases and 5 bases, in that order; junction bases with no gene match: 8. This CDR3 is 16 amino acids long. The germline gives CDR1 SGHTA, CDR2 FQGNSA. V gene TRBV7-2 combines with J gene TRBJ2-1; 11 nucleotides match TRBD2. This specimen consisted of peripheral blood, obtained in a trial of Ad26.COV2.S vaccine versus placebo. The clonotype was recovered from a person aged 18-60 years who received the Ad26.COV2.S COVID-19 vaccine or a placebo. This CDR3 reads CASSPRSSGGNNEQFF. CDR3 bases: TGTGCCAGCAGCCCAAGATCTAGCGGGGGGAACAATGAGCAGTTCTTC.